The rows below give T cell receptor beta chains drawn from one sample of a study of regulatory T cells in long-lasting Graves disease. TCRdb redid the calling of the multiplex PCR reads with MiXCR, one entry per CDR3 protein. The sample has fewer than 500,000 distinct CDR3 sequences; around 15% are singletons. This sample was shared with a second study, whose subject was T cells in Graves' hyperthyroidism and ophthalmopathy.

This sample comprised peripheral blood mononuclear cells (PBMCs), obtained at new diagnosis, from a patient treated with antithyroid drugs. The receptors come from a man aged 35 to 55 with Graves disease. Each CDR3 is given with its conserved first and last residue. D genes are given only for firm matches. Clone size, where shown, is once, few, many, or a class for clones that have expanded.

d_gene: TRBD2
j_gene: TRBJ2-3
abundance: many
v_gene: TRBV20-1
CDR3aa: CSEKKASGGADTQYF
CDR3nt: TGCAGTGAGAAAAAGGCTAGCGGAGGGGCAGATACGCAGTATTTT

d_gene: NA
j_gene: TRBJ1-4
abundance: NA
v_gene: TRBV5-1
CDR3aa: CASSLDPAAEKLFF
CDR3nt: TGCGCCAGCAGCTTGGACCCCGCGGCGGAAAAACTGTTTTTT

d_gene: NA
j_gene: TRBJ1-5
abundance: many
v_gene: TRBV6-5
CDR3aa: CASSFGQSGNQPQHF
CDR3nt: TGTGCCAGCAGTTTTGGACAGAGTGGGAATCAGCCCCAGCATTTT

d_gene: TRBD1
j_gene: TRBJ1-5
abundance: NA
v_gene: TRBV2
CDR3aa: CASNPGTGNQPQHF
CDR3nt: TGTGCCAGCAACCCCGGGACAGGGAATCAGCCCCAGCATTTT

d_gene: NA
j_gene: TRBJ2-3
abundance: many
v_gene: TRBV29-1
CDR3aa: CSAGHTDTQYF
CDR3nt: TGCTCGGCAGGGCACACAGATACGCAGTATTTT

d_gene: NA
j_gene: TRBJ2-4
abundance: many
v_gene: TRBV5-1
CDR3aa: CASSLGLLAKNIQYF
CDR3nt: TGCGCCAGCAGCTTGGGTCTCTTAGCCAAAAACATTCAGTACTTC

d_gene: NA
j_gene: TRBJ2-4
abundance: many
v_gene: TRBV20-1
CDR3aa: CSARDSLAKNIQYF
CDR3nt: TGCAGTGCTAGGGACAGTCTAGCCAAAAACATTCAGTACTTC

d_gene: TRBD1
j_gene: TRBJ2-2
abundance: few
v_gene: TRBV7-9
CDR3aa: CASSPDRGRVGELFF
CDR3nt: TGTGCCAGCAGCCCGGACAGGGGGCGCGTCGGGGAGCTGTTTTTT

d_gene: NA
j_gene: TRBJ2-4
abundance: many
v_gene: TRBV28
CDR3aa: CASSLRDVGNIQYF
CDR3nt: TGTGCCAGCAGTTTACGGGACGTTGGAAACATTCAGTACTTC

d_gene: NA
j_gene: TRBJ2-1
abundance: many
v_gene: TRBV7-8
CDR3aa: CASSLDRNEQFF
CDR3nt: TGTGCCAGCAGCTTAGATCGCAATGAGCAGTTCTTC

d_gene: TRBD1
j_gene: TRBJ1-1
abundance: many
v_gene: TRBV11-2
CDR3aa: CASRRQGDTEAFF
CDR3nt: TGTGCCAGCAGACGACAGGGCGACACTGAAGCTTTCTTT

d_gene: NA
j_gene: TRBJ2-5
abundance: few
v_gene: TRBV4-1
CDR3aa: CASSQEARAKETQYF
CDR3nt: TGCGCCAGCAGCCAAGAGGCCAGGGCCAAAGAGACCCAGTACTTC

d_gene: NA
j_gene: TRBJ2-7
abundance: many
v_gene: TRBV27
CDR3aa: CASSLWPGASYEQYF
CDR3nt: TGTGCCAGCAGTCTATGGCCCGGGGCCTCCTACGAGCAGTACTTC

d_gene: TRBD1
j_gene: TRBJ1-2
abundance: many
v_gene: TRBV2
CDR3aa: CASTGQGADGYTF
CDR3nt: TGTGCCAGCACAGGACAGGGGGCGGATGGCTACACCTTC

d_gene: TRBD2
j_gene: TRBJ2-1
abundance: few
v_gene: TRBV7-9
CDR3aa: CASSIGFSGISGSYNEQFF
CDR3nt: TGTGCCAGCAGTATTGGGTTTAGCGGGATTTCGGGGTCCTACAATGAGCAGTTCTTC

d_gene: NA
j_gene: TRBJ2-1
abundance: NA
v_gene: TRBV2
CDR3aa: CASGTYEQFF
CDR3nt: TGTGCCAGCGGTACCTACGAGCAGTTCTTC

d_gene: TRBD1
j_gene: TRBJ1-2
abundance: NA
v_gene: TRBV6-1
CDR3aa: CASRTGFNYGYTF
CDR3nt: TGTGCCAGCAGGACAGGGTTTAACTATGGCTACACCTTC

d_gene: TRBD2
j_gene: TRBJ2-6
abundance: few
v_gene: TRBV12-3/TRBV12-4
CDR3aa: CASSRRPGLAGVSGANVLTF
CDR3nt: TGTGCCAGCAGTCGCAGACCGGGACTAGCGGGAGTCTCTGGGGCCAACGTCCTGACTTTC

d_gene: NA
j_gene: TRBJ1-2
abundance: NA
v_gene: TRBV12-3/TRBV12-4
CDR3aa: CASSDLPQGYGYTF
CDR3nt: TGTGCCAGCAGTGATCTACCTCAGGGCTATGGCTACACCTTC

d_gene: NA
j_gene: TRBJ1-1
abundance: few
v_gene: TRBV12-5
CDR3aa: CASGLRDTEAFF
CDR3nt: TGTGCTAGTGGTTTGAGGGACACTGAAGCTTTCTTT

d_gene: NA
j_gene: TRBJ1-6
abundance: NA
v_gene: TRBV6-2/TRBV6-3
CDR3aa: CASGEGSSPLHF
CDR3nt: TGTGCCAGCGGCGAGGGGAGTTCACCCCTCCACTTT

d_gene: NA
j_gene: TRBJ2-1
abundance: many
v_gene: TRBV27
CDR3aa: CASSSRGKKDEQFF
CDR3nt: TGTGCCAGCAGCTCAAGGGGAAAGAAGGATGAGCAGTTCTTC

d_gene: NA
j_gene: TRBJ2-1
abundance: NA
v_gene: TRBV12-3/TRBV12-4
CDR3aa: CASSLPGGFDNERFF
CDR3nt: TGTGCCAGCAGTTTGCCGGGGGGCTTCGACAATGAGCGGTTCTTC

d_gene: TRBD1
j_gene: TRBJ1-6
abundance: NA
v_gene: TRBV6-5
CDR3aa: CASSYSRGGGGRGSPLHF
CDR3nt: TGTGCCAGCAGTTACTCGAGAGGGGGCGGCGGGCGGGGTTCACCCCTCCACTTT

d_gene: TRBD1
j_gene: TRBJ2-7
abundance: NA
v_gene: TRBV4-1
CDR3aa: CASSQQHRGYEQYF
CDR3nt: TGCGCCAGCAGCCAACAGCACAGGGGGTACGAGCAGTACTTC

d_gene: TRBD1
j_gene: TRBJ1-5
abundance: many
v_gene: TRBV6-2/TRBV6-3
CDR3aa: CASSTGDNQPQHF
CDR3nt: TGTGCCAGCAGCACAGGGGACAATCAGCCCCAGCATTTT

d_gene: NA
j_gene: TRBJ2-1
abundance: many
v_gene: TRBV7-7
CDR3aa: CASSLGTPRLSSYNEQFF
CDR3nt: TGTGCTAGCAGCTTAGGTACACCGCGGCTCAGCTCCTACAATGAGCAGTTCTTC

d_gene: NA
j_gene: TRBJ2-6
abundance: NA
v_gene: TRBV7-9
CDR3aa: CASSHPLDGITVLTF
CDR3nt: TGTGCCAGCAGCCATCCCCTGGATGGGATTACCGTCCTGACTTTC

d_gene: NA
j_gene: TRBJ2-1
abundance: many
v_gene: TRBV5-1
CDR3aa: CASSRQDPGTNEQFF
CDR3nt: TGCGCCAGCAGCCGACAGGACCCAGGCACCAATGAGCAGTTCTTC

d_gene: TRBD2
j_gene: TRBJ2-1
abundance: few
v_gene: TRBV19
CDR3aa: CASSPGLAGGSSEQFF
CDR3nt: TGTGCCAGTAGCCCAGGACTAGCGGGAGGGTCTAGCGAGCAGTTCTTC

d_gene: NA
j_gene: TRBJ1-2
abundance: many
v_gene: TRBV11-3
CDR3aa: CASSPGQPNYGYTF
CDR3nt: TGTGCCAGCAGCCCCGGACAGCCTAACTATGGCTACACCTTC

d_gene: NA
j_gene: TRBJ2-6
abundance: NA
v_gene: TRBV7-8
CDR3aa: CASSLVRVRSGANVLTF
CDR3nt: TGTGCCAGCAGCTTAGTTCGGGTTCGCTCTGGGGCCAACGTCCTGACTTTC

d_gene: TRBD2
j_gene: TRBJ2-2
abundance: many
v_gene: TRBV9
CDR3aa: CASSLTGTSGTNTGELFF
CDR3nt: TGTGCCAGCAGCCTTACCGGGACTAGCGGCACGAACACCGGGGAGCTGTTTTTT

d_gene: NA
j_gene: TRBJ2-2
abundance: NA
v_gene: TRBV29-1
CDR3aa: CSVQNTGELFF
CDR3nt: TGCAGCGTTCAGAACACCGGGGAGCTGTTTTTT

d_gene: NA
j_gene: TRBJ2-7
abundance: many
v_gene: TRBV28
CDR3aa: CASSLSGMREQYF
CDR3nt: TGTGCCAGCAGTTTATCAGGGATGCGCGAGCAGTACTTC

d_gene: NA
j_gene: TRBJ2-1
abundance: NA
v_gene: TRBV6-5
CDR3aa: CASSSPSASSYNEQFF
CDR3nt: TGTGCCAGCAGTTCCCCTTCGGCTAGCTCCTACAATGAGCAGTTCTTC

d_gene: TRBD2
j_gene: TRBJ2-1
abundance: many
v_gene: TRBV3-1
CDR3aa: CASSLATSVNSYNEQFF
CDR3nt: TGTGCCAGCAGCCTCGCTACTAGCGTAAACTCCTACAATGAGCAGTTCTTC

d_gene: TRBD1
j_gene: TRBJ1-1
abundance: many
v_gene: TRBV12-3/TRBV12-4
CDR3aa: CASSPLQGHTSGTEAFF
CDR3nt: TGTGCCAGCAGTCCACTACAGGGGCATACCTCGGGCACTGAAGCTTTCTTT

d_gene: TRBD1
j_gene: TRBJ2-7
abundance: NA
v_gene: TRBV27
CDR3aa: CASSFAGGEYEQYF
CDR3nt: TGTGCCAGCAGTTTCGCAGGGGGCGAATACGAGCAGTACTTC

d_gene: NA
j_gene: TRBJ2-1
abundance: many
v_gene: TRBV20-1
CDR3aa: CSASRRARSSYNEQFF
CDR3nt: TGCAGTGCTAGTAGGCGGGCCCGAAGCTCCTACAATGAGCAGTTCTTC

d_gene: TRBD1
j_gene: TRBJ1-1
abundance: NA
v_gene: TRBV6-1
CDR3aa: CACPGQQAEAFF
CDR3nt: TGTGCCTGCCCGGGACAGCAAGCTGAAGCTTTCTTT

d_gene: TRBD1
j_gene: TRBJ2-5
abundance: many
v_gene: TRBV5-1
CDR3aa: CASSLSPRTGHGIQETQYF
CDR3nt: TGCGCCAGCAGCTTGTCGCCGAGGACAGGGCATGGAATCCAAGAGACCCAGTACTTC

d_gene: NA
j_gene: TRBJ1-2
abundance: NA
v_gene: TRBV12-3/TRBV12-4
CDR3aa: CASTDRNYGYTF
CDR3nt: TGTGCCAGCACGGACAGAAACTATGGCTACACCTTC